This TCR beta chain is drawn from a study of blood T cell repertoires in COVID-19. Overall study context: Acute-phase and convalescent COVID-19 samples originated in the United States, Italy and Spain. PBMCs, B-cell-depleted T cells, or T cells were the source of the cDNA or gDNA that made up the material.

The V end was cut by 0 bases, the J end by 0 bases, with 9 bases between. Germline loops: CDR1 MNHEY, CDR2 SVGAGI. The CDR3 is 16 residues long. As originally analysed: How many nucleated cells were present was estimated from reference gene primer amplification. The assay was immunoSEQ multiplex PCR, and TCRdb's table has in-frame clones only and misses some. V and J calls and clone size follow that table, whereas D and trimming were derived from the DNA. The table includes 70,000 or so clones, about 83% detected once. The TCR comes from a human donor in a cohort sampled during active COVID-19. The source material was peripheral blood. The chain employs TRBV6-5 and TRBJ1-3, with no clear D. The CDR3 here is CASSYSRRVSGNTIYF. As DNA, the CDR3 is TGTGCCAGCAGTTACTCGAGAAGAGTCTCTGGAAACACCATATATTTT.